This T cell receptor (beta chain) is from a study of cytomegalovirus exposure and HLA in healthy donors. Whole-study results and caveats: Earlier findings revealed that most TCR beta V segments proved productive either about 87% or about 30% of the time. Later work associated roughly 17,000 TCR beta sequences with HLA alleles at 0.05 false discovery rate. A later analysis reportedly found fewer N-insertions in an Asian-associated ancestry cluster than the approximately 730-donor mean.

Per germline, CDR1 MNHNS and CDR2 SASEGT. This CDR3 is built from 13 residues. The junction had 6 bases not matched to a gene; V was cut back by 6 bases and J by 5 bases. Points on this clone: Its antigen is not known.

The PCR had 60 Vbeta and 13 Jbeta primers. Using immunoSEQ multiplex PCR, the repertoire was profiled, and TCRdb retains in-frame clones only, with some absent. Among about 250,000 clones listed, about 85% were seen once. The chain couples TRBV6-1 to TRBJ2-5; 7 bases agree with TRBD1. Sequencing input: PBMCs. The origin of this receptor is a girl aged 2 to 9 in good health and CMV-seronegative. The CDR3 reads CASRDRVWETQYF. The CDR3 DNA is TGTGCCAGCAGAGACAGGGTCTGGGAGACCCAGTACTTC.